This TCR beta chain was profiled in a study of shared clonotypes between healthy human individuals. The study, taken as a whole, reports: With few donors, the genetic and exposure-history diversity represented was limited. The sampled material consisted only of blood, and tissue repertoires are likely to differ.

The table came from immunoSEQ multiplex PCR; TCRdb's copy has only in-frame clones and leaves some out. The sample includes 450,000 to 500,000 clones, less than 80% seen only once; the top ten take 10% to 15%. Worth noting for this clone: The antigen remains undetermined. Only one base separates this from a far larger clonotype, so it likely reflects a read error.

The CDR3 has 13 amino acids. Germline V gene data show CDR1 as GTSNPN and CDR2 as SVGIG (reference sequence). The ends were cut back, 3 bases at V and 7 bases at J, with 15 bases in the middle. The TCR comes from a woman aged 40 to 55 in good health. Some clones in this sample may be carry-over from other donors' samples. The V gene is TRBV30, the J gene TRBJ1-2; no reliable D call. Sequencing was carried out using PBMCs. The CDR3 DNA reads as TGTGCCTGGAGGGGGAAGGGAAGGGCTGGCTACACCTTC. Protein sequence: CAWRGKGRAGYTF.